The 15 T cell receptor beta chains reported below all come from one sample, sequenced in a study of early T cells in non-severe SARS-CoV-2 infection. TCRdb reprocessed the 5' RACE reads via MiXCR and lists one record per CDR3 protein. The sample has over 55,000 distinct CDR3 sequences; 10% to 15% are singletons. Sequencing was done on a sample of whole blood. The receptor source for this set is an adult who was a healthcare worker with PCR-confirmed SARS-CoV-2 infection or an uninfected control (not recorded which).

The chain uses TRBV6-2 or TRBV6-3 and TRBJ2-3; unclear D gene. The CDR3 has 13 residues. The V end lost 8 bases, the J end lost 2 bases, and 11 bases lay between the germline ends. CDR1 MNHEY and CDR2 SVGEGT come from the germline V gene. The CDR3 loop reads CASARRFTDTQYF. CDR3 coding DNA: TGTGCCAGCGCCAGAAGATTCACAGATACGCAGTATTTT.

This chain's CDR3 is CASSVSPQYEQFF. The CDR3 DNA sequence: TGTGCCAGCAGCGTATCCCCACAATATGAGCAGTTCTTC. V usage is TRBV9 and J usage is TRBJ2-1, with D unclear. Germline-derived CDR1 and CDR2 are SGDLS and YYNGEE. The V and J ends lost 1 base and 8 bases respectively, with 10 bases between them. The CDR3 runs 13 residues.

This clonotype was counted ten times or more. The CDR3 DNA is TGCAGCGTGACGGGGCCTAGCACAGATACGCAGTATTTT. Encoded protein: CSVTGPSTDTQYF. The genes are TRBV29-1 and TRBJ2-3; D may match TRBD1 or TRBD2 (5 bases each). The CDR3 has 13 amino acids. The V end lost 6 bases, the J end lost 0 bases, and 10 bases lay between the germline ends. Germline V lookup: CDR1 SQVTM, CDR2 ANQGSEA.

This clonotype was counted at least ten times. The chain is built from TRBV28 and TRBJ2-7, with 10 bases fitting TRBD2. CDR3 length: 16 residues. From germline, CDR1 is MDHEN and CDR2 SYDVKM. V lost 5 bases to trimming and J lost 7 bases; unmatched junction nucleotides: 14. CDR3 in DNA: TGTGCCAGCAGTCAACCGGGGCTAGCGGGAGCGAAGGAGCAGTACTTC. This gives the protein CASSQPGLAGAKEQYF.

This clonotype was recorded at least ten times. The chain is built from TRBV19 and TRBJ2-7; D gene ambiguous. The germline V gene has CDR1 LNHDA and CDR2 SQIVND (reference sequence). The V and J ends lost 5 bases and 2 bases respectively, with 10 bases between them. The CDR3 covers 13 residues. In nucleotides, the CDR3 is TGTGCCAGTAGTCCCTCGGGTCCCTACGAGCAGTACTTC. Its translation: CASSPSGPYEQYF. Drawing the rest from reference TRBV19 and TRBJ2-7, the complete variable domain is DGGITQSPKYLFRKEGQNVTLSCEQNLNHDAMYWYRQDPGQGLRLIYYSQIVNDFQKGDIAEGYSVSREKKESFPLTVTSAQKNPTAFYLCASSPSGPYEQYFGPGTRLTVT.

This clonotype occurred once. This sequence joins TRBV20-1 and TRBJ2-7, with 9 bases matching TRBD2. The V and J ends lost 1 base and 0 bases, in that order; junction bases with no gene match: 10. The CDR3 has 17 amino acids. The germline CDR1 and CDR2 sequences are DFQATT and SNEGSKA (reference sequence). The CDR3 DNA reads TGCAGTGCTAGAGCCCTTAAAAGCGGGAGGCTCTCCTACGAGCAGTACTTC. This gives the protein CSARALKSGRLSYEQYF.

In its sample, this clonotype was seen many times. The chain employs TRBV28 and TRBJ1-2, with TRBD1 matching 12 bases. Germline V gene sequence: CDR1 MDHEN, CDR2 SYDVKM. J gave up 4 bases and V 5 bases, and 8 bases lay outside the gene matches. The CDR3 sequence is 16 residues long. The CDR3 coding sequence is TGTGCCAGCAGTACCCCGTGGGACAGGGGGCCCTATGGCTACACCTTC. Translating gives CASSTPWDRGPYGYTF.

The J gene is TRBJ2-7, the V gene TRBV5-1, with 8 nucleotides matching TRBD1. This CDR3 comprises 15 residues. Germline V gene lookup returns CDR1 SGHRS and CDR2 YFSETQ. V lost 0 bases and J lost 5; bases outside the gene matches: 7. The CDR3 sequence: CASSLVAGGRDEQYF. The CDR3 DNA reads TGCGCCAGCAGCTTGGTGGCAGGGGGCCGGGACGAGCAGTACTTC.

This clonotype was seen at least ten times. The chain joins TRBV6-5 to TRBJ1-2; D may be TRBD1 (6 bases). Per germline, CDR1 MNHEY and CDR2 SVGAGI. This CDR3 has 14 residues. V lost 0 bases, J lost 8 bases, and 13 bases lay in between. This CDR3 reads CASSYSPRGRGYTF. CDR3 in DNA: TGTGCCAGCAGTTACTCCCCCAGGGGTCGCGGCTACACCTTC.

This rearrangement joins TRBV3-1 to TRBJ1-1; D call uncertain. V dropped 0 bases and J dropped 0 bases, with 5 bases sitting between them. This CDR3 region has 14 residues. Germline values: CDR1 LGHDT, CDR2 YNNKEL (reference sequence). The DNA for the CDR3 is TGTGCCAGCAGCCAAGATAGTCTGAACACTGAAGCTTTCTTT. Protein: CASSQDSLNTEAFF.

In its sample, this clonotype was seen many times. This chain uses TRBV29-1 with TRBJ1-1; 7 bases are a match to TRBD1. The CDR3 consists of 15 residues. CDR1 SQVTM and CDR2 ANQGSEA come from the germline V gene. The V gene end was trimmed by 5 bases and the J gene end by 0 bases; junction bases not matched to a gene: 9. CDR3 sequence (DNA): TGCAGCGTTCTGAATCGACAGGGTATGAACACTGAAGCTTTCTTT. Translation: CSVLNRQGMNTEAFF.

This clonotype has just a few counts. This sequence joins TRBV27 and TRBJ1-5, with 8 bases lining up with TRBD1. The CDR3 consists of 16 residues. Germline V CDR1 and CDR2: MNHEY, SMNVEV (reference sequence). The V segment lost 6 bases and the J segment 1 base; nucleotides outside the gene matches: 8. CDR3 sequence reads: CASRRSGGESNQPQHF. In DNA form, the CDR3 reads TGTGCCAGCAGGCGCTCAGGGGGCGAGAGCAATCAGCCCCAGCATTTT.

This clonotype showed up just a few times. This sequence joins TRBV10-3 and TRBJ1-2, with D possibly TRBD1 on 6 matching bases. The germline V gene encodes CDR1 ENHRY and CDR2 SYGVKD. Trimming took 5 bases from V and 0 from J, leaving 13 bases between them. The CDR3 contains 15 residues. CDR3: CAISTGHFPNYGYTF. The DNA for the CDR3 is TGTGCCATCAGTACGGGACACTTCCCTAACTATGGCTACACCTTC.

This clonotype was found a few times. The gene calls are TRBV12-3 or TRBV12-4 and TRBJ1-1; tentative D call: TRBD1 (5 bases). V lost 7 bases and J lost 11, with 20 bases in between. The CDR3 is 13 amino acids. CDR3 DNA: TGTGCCAGCACCCGTCACCGGGAGGGGTTCGCTTTCTTT. This translates into CASTRHREGFAFF.

V and J are TRBV10-2 and TRBJ1-5; 8 positions match TRBD1. This CDR3 comprises 14 residues. V dropped 9 bases and J dropped 3; count of bases not matched to a gene: 7. CDR1 is WSHSY and CDR2 is SAAADI in the germline V gene. CDR3 nucleotide sequence: TGCGCCAGTCACAAGGGACAGGACAATCAGCCCCAGCATTTT. Its translation is CASHKGQDNQPQHF.